The clone carrying this T cell receptor (beta chain) showed up just a few times. Its antigen remains unknown. The junction had 8 bases not matched to a gene; V was cut back by 0 bases and J by 3 bases. Per germline, CDR1 SGHDT and CDR2 YYEEEE. The CDR3 is 16 amino acids. The data are from a study of T-cell memory formation after mild COVID-19. Study results and caveats: Later expanders leaned CD4+, whereas day 15 to 85 contracting clones were balanced CD4/CD8. Among contracting clones, CD4+ were mainly CM/EM and CD8+ enriched in EMRA.

TCRdb redid the calling of the 5' RACE reads with MiXCR, one entry per CDR3 protein. The sample shows about 470,000 distinct CDR3 sequences, around 27% of them seen only once. This TCR came from an adult woman who had mild COVID-19 (a few samples of this study predate the infection). Cell type and time point are not known. The sequencing input was PBMCs or a T cell subset sorted from them (not recorded which). This sequence joins TRBV5-6 and TRBJ2-5; 7 bases are a match to TRBD2. The CDR3 bases are TGTGCCAGCAGCTTGGCCTTCGGACTAGGGGAAGAGACCCAGTACTTC. Translating gives CASSLAFGLGEETQYF.